The 30 T cell receptor beta chains in this list originate from one sample, sequenced in a study of control samples from healthy donors and cancer patients (dated by TCRdb to the early 2020s). Library generation was performed with the immunoSEQ multiplex PCR assay. TCRdb re-hosts the immuneACCESS table, in-frame sequences only. Its copies lack some clones; in the studies checked, an unresolved V gene accounts for under half of them, and the cause for the rest is not known. In all, the sample holds about 150,000 clones, and 75% to 95% of those were seen once. The ten top clones hold 3% to 3.5% of the sample. The sample comprised blood. All receptors derive from a man younger than 45 in good health.

V gene TRBV12-5 combines with J gene TRBJ2-1; TRBD1 aligns across 10 bases. The CDR3 loop spans 17 amino acids. Germline V lookup: CDR1 LGHNT, CDR2 FRNRAP. With 4 bases clipped from V and 3 bases from J, the junction kept 9 bases outside the gene matches. The DNA for the CDR3 is TGTGCTAGTGGTTCACCCGGGGGACAGGGGAACTACAATGAGCAGTTCTTC. Amino acids: CASGSPGGQGNYNEQFF.

Turning to this clone: This sample also contains other DNA sequences that code for the same CDR3. J is TRBJ2-7 and V is TRBV7-2; D not resolved. CDR1 is SGHTA and CDR2 is FQGNSA in the germline V gene. Trimming pared 4 bases from V and 4 bases from J, leaving 8 bases between. CDR3 size: 12 residues. Here the CDR3 reads CASSSTSYEQYF. CDR3 DNA: TGTGCCAGCAGCTCCACTTCTTACGAGCAGTACTTC. Looking up the rest from reference TRBV7-2 and TRBJ2-7 gives the full variable domain: GAGVSQSPSNKVTEKGKDVELRCDPISGHTALYWYRQSLGQGLEFLIYFQGNSAPDKSGLPSDRFSAERTGGSVSTLTIQRTQQEDSAVYLCASSSTSYEQYFGPGTRLTVT.

The chain is built from TRBV27 and TRBJ1-5; 7 nucleotides agree with TRBD1. The V and J ends lost 5 bases and 6 bases, in that order; junction bases with no gene match: 16. Germline lookup yields CDR1 MNHEY and CDR2 SMNVEV (reference sequence). CDR3 length: 17 residues. The CDR3 spells CASSKDRNVYPGQPQHF. In nucleotides, the CDR3 is TGTGCCAGCAGTAAGGACAGGAACGTTTATCCGGGTCAGCCCCAGCATTTT.

This clone was picked up one time. V gene TRBV7-3 combines with J gene TRBJ2-1, with D possibly TRBD2 on 7 matching bases. The CDR3 sequence is 15 residues long. Trimming removed 4 bases at V and 6 bases at J, with 16 bases between. Germline V gives CDR1 SGHTA, CDR2 FQGTGA. CDR3 region: CASSSNSGGLNEQFF. The CDR3 coding sequence is TGTGCCAGCAGCTCCAACTCGGGGGGCCTCAATGAGCAGTTCTTC.

This chain uses TRBV7-9 with TRBJ1-2; D unclear. Per the germline V gene, CDR1 is SEHNR and CDR2 is FQNEAQ (reference sequence). V was cut by 4 bases and J by 5 bases, with 14 bases left in between. CDR3 length: 14 amino acids. In nucleotides, the CDR3 is TGTGCCAGCAGCTCCACTTTGGACCCTTATGGCTACACCTTC. It codes for CASSSTLDPYGYTF.

The chain combines TRBV27 with TRBJ2-7; D tentatively reads TRBD1 or TRBD2 (6 bases each). Between the trimmed V and J ends, which lost 2 bases and 2 bases, there was a span of 10 bases. The CDR3 extends over 14 amino acids. CDR1 is MNHEY and CDR2 is SMNVEV in the germline V gene (reference sequence). The DNA of the CDR3 is TGTGCCAGCAGTTTAGGTGGGGGGCCCTACGAGCAGTACTTC. It translates to CASSLGGGPYEQYF.

To note about this clone: This sample includes further DNA sequences coding for the same CDR3. This sequence joins TRBV7-9 and TRBJ2-7; D is undetermined. This CDR3 contains 11 residues. The germline CDR1 and CDR2 sequences are SEHNR and FQNEAQ (reference sequence). Trimming cost V 5 bases and J 0 bases, with 2 bases left between them. This CDR3 reads CASSLSYEQYF. Written as DNA, the CDR3 is TGTGCCAGCAGCCTCTCCTACGAGCAGTACTTC.

The chain couples TRBV10-1 to TRBJ2-2; TRBD1 agrees at 10 bases. CDR3 length: 15 amino acids. V dropped 5 bases and J dropped 5; count of bases not matched to a gene: 5. Germline V CDR1 and CDR2: WNHNN, SYGVQD (reference sequence). The CDR3 DNA reads as TGCGCCAGCAGTCCGGGACAGGGGATTACCGGGGAGCTGTTTTTT. Its translation: CASSPGQGITGELFF.

The chain recombines TRBV4-1 with TRBJ2-7; TRBD1 matches 9 bases. The V gene end was trimmed by 5 bases and the J gene end by 5 bases; junction bases not matched to a gene: 7. CDR3 length equals 14 residues. Germline CDR1 MGHRA, CDR2 YSYEKL. CDR3 region: CASSVRDREHEQYF. CDR3 sequence (DNA): TGCGCCAGCAGCGTCCGGGACAGGGAGCACGAGCAGTACTTC.

The V and J genes are TRBV7-2 and TRBJ1-5, with D hard to call. Germline CDR1 reads SGHTA; CDR2 reads FQGNSA. V dropped 4 bases and J dropped 7 bases, with 11 bases sitting between them. The CDR3 covers 13 residues. CDR3 bases: TGTGCCAGCAGCTCCTTCCCTGGGCAGCCCCAGCATTTT. Its translation is CASSSFPGQPQHF.

This chain joins TRBV5-4 and TRBJ2-3; possible D gene TRBD2, 6 bases. The V gene's germline CDR1 is SGHNT and CDR2 YYREEE (reference sequence). V was clipped by 3 bases and J by 2 bases, with 10 bases between them. The CDR3 is 14 amino acids. This CDR3 is CASSWTTATDTQYF. In DNA, the CDR3 is TGTGCCAGCAGCTGGACTACCGCCACAGATACGCAGTATTTT.

The rearrangement links TRBV14 to TRBJ2-7, with D uncertain. Trimming took 1 base from V and 5 from J, leaving 15 bases between them. This CDR3 comprises 15 residues. Per germline, CDR1 SGHDN and CDR2 FVKESK. CDR3 loop: CASSQVPVFIDEQYF. CDR3 DNA: TGTGCCAGCAGCCAAGTACCAGTGTTCATCGACGAGCAGTACTTC.

For this clone: At one of its ends the junction is not consistent with the germline gene, which may arise from a read error. This CDR3 reads CASSLSSPGREKYF. DNA of the CDR3: TGTGCCAGCAGTTTATCTTCCCCAGGGCGCGAGAAGTACTTC. The chain employs TRBV27 and TRBJ2-7, with D possibly being TRBD1 (5 bases). Per germline, CDR1 MNHEY and CDR2 SMNVEV (reference sequence). The CDR3 loop spans 14 amino acids.

This chain connects TRBV7-8 to TRBJ2-7; D uncertain. Trimming removed 3 bases at V and 1 base at J, with 10 bases between. From germline, CDR1 is SGHVS and CDR2 FQNEAQ. The CDR3 is made up of 14 amino acids. The CDR3 region is CASSFSLESYEQYF. Here the CDR3 DNA reads TGTGCCAGCAGCTTCAGCCTGGAGTCCTACGAGCAGTACTTC.

The chain combines TRBV24-1 with TRBJ2-2, with TRBD1 as a possible D gene (6 bases). CDR1 and CDR2 (germline): KGHDR, SFDVKD. The CDR3 sequence is 14 residues long. V gave up 7 bases and J gave up 5 bases, with 13 bases separating them. The CDR3 coding sequence is TGTGCCACCAGGCCAGAGGGGGAGACCGGGGAGCTGTTTTTT. This encodes CATRPEGETGELFF.

The chain couples TRBV27 to TRBJ1-4; no clear D. Trimming took 3 bases from V and 5 from J, leaving 10 bases between them. The CDR3 covers 14 residues. CDR1 and CDR2 from the germline V gene are MNHEY and SMNVEV (reference sequence). In DNA, the CDR3 is TGTGCCAGCAGTTTTCGTAGCCCAAATGAAAAACTGTTTTTT. Amino acids: CASSFRSPNEKLFF.

The chain employs TRBV10-2 and TRBJ1-6; the match to TRBD1 covers 9 bases. The CDR3 runs to 17 residues. Germline CDR1 WSHSY, CDR2 SAAADI. V lost 6 bases, J lost 4 bases, and 10 bases stayed unmatched. The CDR3: CASSGGQGSDYNSPLHF. In nucleotides, the CDR3 is TGCGCCAGCAGCGGGGGACAGGGCTCTGATTATAATTCACCCCTCCACTTT.

This chain uses TRBV6-5 with TRBJ2-7; D might be TRBD1 or TRBD2, each matching 5 bases. Germline V lookup: CDR1 MNHEY, CDR2 SVGAGI. The germline V and J ends were trimmed by 0 bases and 2 bases, with 11 bases remaining between them. CDR3 length: 15 residues. DNA for the CDR3: TGTGCCAGCAGTTACTCTCGGGGCCCAACCTACGAGCAGTACTTC. This sequence encodes CASSYSRGPTYEQYF.

This clone was picked up one time. The rearrangement joins TRBV12-5 to TRBJ1-3; 9 bases agree with TRBD1. The V gene's germline CDR1 is LGHNT and CDR2 FRNRAP. The CDR3 extends over 19 amino acids. J gave up 0 bases and V 2 bases, and 11 bases lay outside the gene matches. CDR3 DNA sequence: TGTGCTAGTGGTTTGTTACTCGGGACAGGGAGGGGCTCTGGAAACACCATATATTTT. Translated, it gives CASGLLLGTGRGSGNTIYF.

This clone was seen once. V usage is TRBV9 and J usage is TRBJ2-7; a possible D gene is TRBD2 (5 bases). CDR1 SGDLS and CDR2 YYNGEE come from the germline V gene. The ends were cut back, 5 bases at V and 7 bases at J, with 13 bases in the middle. The CDR3 loop spans 12 amino acids. CDR3 region: CASRGTRGEQYF. The CDR3 DNA follows: TGTGCCAGCAGAGGAACCCGGGGAGAGCAGTACTTC. The variable domain in full, completed from reference TRBV9 and TRBJ2-7, reads DSGVTQTPKHLITATGQRVTLRCSPRSGDLSVYWYQQSLDQGLQFLIQYYNGEERAKGNILERFSAQQFPDLHSELNLSSLELGDSALYFCASRGTRGEQYFGPGTRLTVT.

CDR3 DNA sequence: TGTGCTAGTGGCCCCGACAGCCCAATGGACACCGGGGAGCTGTTTTTT. Protein sequence: CASGPDSPMDTGELFF. This sequence joins TRBV12-5 and TRBJ2-2; D is possibly TRBD1 (5 bases). The germline V gene has CDR1 LGHNT and CDR2 FRNRAP. The CDR3 spans 16 residues. V was pared by 6 bases and J by 3 bases, with 17 bases between.

This chain joins TRBV19 and TRBJ2-1; D is perhaps TRBD2 (7 bases). With 8 bases removed from V and 6 bases from J, the gap between germline ends came to 14 bases. The CDR3 sequence is 13 residues long. Germline lookup yields CDR1 LNHDA and CDR2 SQIVND (reference sequence). The CDR3 region has the DNA TGTGCCAGTTCGGCGGGGGCTCTCAATGAGCAGTTCTTC. It encodes CASSAGALNEQFF.

The CDR3: CASSLGDGRQTYEQYF. The CDR3 DNA sequence: TGCGCCAGCAGCTTGGGGGACGGAAGACAAACCTACGAGCAGTACTTC. The chain recombines TRBV5-1 with TRBJ2-7, with D perhaps matching TRBD1 or TRBD2 (5 bases each). Germline V gives CDR1 SGHRS, CDR2 YFSETQ. The V end was cut by 0 bases, the J end by 2 bases, with 15 bases between. The CDR3 sequence is 16 residues long. Full variable domain (remainder filled in from reference TRBV5-1 and TRBJ2-7): KAGVTQTPRYLIKTRGQQVTLSCSPISGHRSVSWYQQTPGQGLQFLFEYFSETQRNKGNFPGRFSGRQFSNSRSEMNVSTLELGDSALYLCASSLGDGRQTYEQYFGPGTRLTVT.

The V gene is TRBV28, the J gene TRBJ2-3; 7 nucleotides line up with TRBD2. The trim removed 3 bases at V and 2 bases at J, leaving 11 bases unmatched. The germline V gene encodes CDR1 MDHEN and CDR2 SYDVKM. There are 17 residues in the CDR3. The CDR3 DNA follows: TGTGCCAGCAGTTTCCCTCTCGGGCTAGCGGACACAGATACGCAGTATTTT. This encodes CASSFPLGLADTDTQYF.

This clone was observed a single time. V is TRBV7-2 and J is TRBJ1-2; D not certain. Trimming took off 1 base at V and 6 bases at J, with 6 bases between the two ends. The CDR3 totals 12 residues. From germline, CDR1 is SGHTA and CDR2 FQGNSA. CDR3 sequence: CASSLGPDGYTF. The CDR3, as DNA: TGTGCCAGCAGCTTAGGGCCGGATGGCTACACCTTC.

This sequence joins TRBV7-9 and TRBJ2-1; D might be TRBD1 (5 bases). Trimming removed 0 bases at V and 5 bases at J, with 11 bases between. Germline V lookup: CDR1 SEHNR, CDR2 FQNEAQ (reference sequence). The CDR3 totals 15 residues. Here the CDR3 DNA reads TGTGCCAGCAGCTTAGCTAGCAGGGCACACAATGAGCAGTTCTTC. This sequence encodes CASSLASRAHNEQFF.

The chain employs TRBV5-4 and TRBJ1-1; TRBD1 agrees at 7 bases. CDR1 and CDR2 (germline): SGHNT, YYREEE (reference sequence). Trimming cost V 1 base and J 6 bases; bases outside gene matches: 3. The CDR3 has 13 residues. As DNA, the CDR3 is TGTGCCAGCAGCTTGACAGGGGCCCCTGAAGCTTTCTTT. Its protein product is CASSLTGAPEAFF.

This chain connects TRBV9 to TRBJ2-1; D not resolved. The CDR3 spans 12 residues. The V gene's germline CDR1 is SGDLS and CDR2 YYNGEE. V was cut by 3 bases and J by 8 bases, with 9 bases left in between. The CDR3 coding sequence is TGTGCCAGCAGCGGTATTACGGATGAGCAGTTCTTC. Translated: CASSGITDEQFF.

J is TRBJ1-2 and V is TRBV28, with 7 nucleotides matching TRBD1. Germline lookup yields CDR1 MDHEN and CDR2 SYDVKM. CDR3 length: 15 amino acids. J gave up 8 bases and V 3 bases, and 12 bases lay outside the gene matches. The CDR3 bases are TGTGCCAGCAGTTTTCTGACAGGGTCAAAGGGCGGCTACACCTTC. As protein: CASSFLTGSKGGYTF.

The chain joins TRBV7-8 to TRBJ1-5; D is ambiguous. V was trimmed by 3 bases and J by 5 bases, leaving 8 bases between them. This CDR3 has 13 residues. The V gene's germline CDR1 is SGHVS and CDR2 FQNEAQ. CDR3 loop: CASSFRTDQPQHF. The CDR3 region has the DNA TGTGCCAGCAGCTTCAGGACCGATCAGCCCCAGCATTTT.